These 23 T cell receptor beta chains originate from one sample sequenced in a study of blood T cell repertoires in COVID-19. Clones were read by immunoSEQ multiplex PCR, and TCRdb kept only the in-frame ones, dropping some. This repertoire shows approximately 230,000 clones, around 90% found once; its top ten account for roughly 3.1%. Sequencing input: peripheral blood. The origin of the receptors is a man younger than 35 with active or convalescent COVID-19.

A word on this clone: A junction end diverges from the germline sequence, so it may reflect a read error. The chain links TRBV4-3 to TRBJ2-7; perhaps TRBD1 as D (5 bases). There are 9 residues in the CDR3. Per germline, CDR1 LGHNA and CDR2 YSLEER. CDR3 DNA: TGCGCCACCAAGACAGAAGGGTTCTTC. Its translation is CATKTEGFF.

In DNA form, the CDR3 reads TGTGCCAGCAGGGGGGGGGAATCGAGAGCTTTCTTT. It translates to CASRGGESRAFF. The chain links TRBV12-3 or TRBV12-4 to TRBJ1-1, with D tentatively TRBD1 (5 bases). The germline V and J ends were trimmed by 6 bases and 10 bases, with 15 bases remaining between them. The CDR3 has 12 residues.

The chain combines TRBV2 with TRBJ1-2; D unresolved. Between the trimmed V and J ends, which lost 2 bases and 2 bases, there was a span of 6 bases. From germline, CDR1 is SNHLY and CDR2 FYNNEI. The CDR3 contains 13 residues. CDR3 loop: CASSEYLNYGYTF. CDR3 DNA sequence: TGTGCCAGCAGTGAATACTTAAACTATGGCTACACCTTC.

The rearrangement uses TRBV15 and TRBJ1-1; no definite D call. Trimming pared 4 bases from V and 0 bases from J, leaving 15 bases between. Germline loops: CDR1 LNHNV, CDR2 YYDKDF (reference sequence). CDR3 length: 16 residues. CDR3 residues: CATSKTEVVMNTEAFF. CDR3 nucleotides: TGTGCCACCAGCAAAACCGAGGTGGTCATGAACACTGAAGCTTTCTTT.

The chain uses TRBV27 and TRBJ2-7, with TRBD1 identical over 7 bases. Germline trimming cut 6 bases from V and 2 bases from J; bases unmatched to any gene: 13. The CDR3 totals 16 residues. The V gene's germline CDR1 is MNHEY and CDR2 SMNVEV (reference sequence). CDR3 nucleotides: TGTGCCAGCAGCTCATCCACCTCCGGGACAGCCTACGAGCAGTACTTC. Translating gives CASSSSTSGTAYEQYF.

This clone was found once. The chain links TRBV5-6 to TRBJ2-3; D possibly corresponds to TRBD2 (5 bases). CDR1 SGHDT and CDR2 YYEEEE come from the germline V gene. V gave up 3 bases and J gave up 6 bases, with 8 bases separating them. This CDR3 spans 12 amino acids. For the CDR3, the DNA is TGTGCCAGCAGCTCGGGGTTGGATACGCAGTATTTT. It encodes CASSSGLDTQYF.

V usage is TRBV7-9 and J usage is TRBJ2-3, with a weak D call TRBD2 (6 bases). Germline CDR1 reads SEHNR; CDR2 reads FQNEAQ (reference sequence). V lost 5 bases and J lost 5, with 14 bases in between. The CDR3 spans 14 residues. As DNA, the CDR3 is TGTGCCAGCAGCCCAAACTCCGGGGGAGATACGCAGTATTTT. This gives the protein CASSPNSGGDTQYF.

The table lists this clone with a count of one. The J gene is TRBJ2-4, the V gene TRBV7-2; 10 bases agree with TRBD2. This CDR3 has 18 residues. V was clipped by 5 bases and J by 8 bases; unmatched bases: 18. Per the germline V gene, CDR1 is SGHTA and CDR2 is FQGNSA. This CDR3 is CASSLRGAGGPGPYIQYF. DNA for the CDR3: TGTGCCAGCAGCCTGAGGGGAGCGGGGGGGCCGGGGCCGTACATTCAGTACTTC.

To note about this clone: Compared with germline, one end of the junction differs, possibly owing to a read error. The V gene is TRBV6-2 or TRBV6-3, the J gene TRBJ2-7, with TRBD2 matching over 7 bases. Germline values: CDR1 MNHEY, CDR2 SVGEGT. This CDR3 contains 13 residues. The CDR3 reads CASSPFRGVLSSF. In DNA form, the CDR3 reads TGTGCCAGCAGCCCGTTCCGGGGGGTACTGAGCTCCTTC.

V is TRBV3-1 (or the pseudogene TRBV3-2) and J is TRBJ2-5, with 11 bases that match TRBD2. The CDR3 is 15 amino acids. Germline CDR1 and CDR2: LGHDT and YNNKEL (reference sequence). J lost 3 bases, V lost 3 bases, and 3 bases had no gene match. In nucleotides, the CDR3 is TGTGCCAGCAGCCAGGCACTAGCGGGGGAAGAGACCCAGTACTTC. This sequence encodes CASSQALAGEETQYF.

The chain couples TRBV28 to TRBJ1-6, with a possible D match to TRBD1 (5 bases). Deletions cut 5 bases from V and 10 bases from J, with 21 bases between. Germline V CDR1 and CDR2: MDHEN, SYDVKM. The CDR3 is 16 amino acids. CDR3 sequence: CASSATLREISSPLHF. The CDR3 nucleotides read TGTGCCAGCAGTGCCACCCTCAGGGAAATAAGCTCACCCCTCCACTTT.

The chain uses TRBV29-1 and TRBJ2-2, with D tentatively TRBD2 (5 bases). The CDR3 contains 13 residues. V was trimmed by 7 bases and J by 6 bases, leaving 15 bases between them. Germline loops: CDR1 SQVTM, CDR2 ANQGSEA. The chain's CDR3 is CSAGTSQSGELFF. As DNA, the CDR3 is TGCAGCGCGGGAACTAGTCAGTCCGGGGAGCTGTTTTTT.

The chain combines TRBV13 with TRBJ1-2, with TRBD1 matching 7 bases. J gave up 4 bases and V 5 bases, and 4 bases lay outside the gene matches. Per the germline V gene, CDR1 is PRHDT and CDR2 is FYEKMQ (reference sequence). CDR3 length: 13 amino acids. The CDR3 loop reads CASSPGQPYGYTF. The CDR3 coding sequence is TGTGCCAGCAGCCCGGGACAGCCCTATGGCTACACCTTC.

V gene TRBV7-3 combines with J gene TRBJ2-7; D may be TRBD1 (5 bases). CDR1 is SGHTA and CDR2 is FQGTGA in the germline V gene. The CDR3 runs 14 residues. Trimming stripped 2 bases from V and 5 bases from J, with 13 bases between. This CDR3 reads CASSLQGNSDEQYF. CDR3 bases: TGTGCCAGCAGCTTACAGGGTAACTCGGACGAGCAGTACTTC.

The chain uses TRBV9 and TRBJ1-3, with D possibly being TRBD1 (6 bases). The CDR3 spans 15 residues. V shed 0 bases and J shed 0 bases, with 7 bases lying between them. CDR1 is SGDLS, CDR2 YYNGEE, per germline. CDR3 coding DNA: TGTGCCAGCAGCGTAGTAGGGGGCTCTGGAAACACCATATATTTT. Protein sequence: CASSVVGGSGNTIYF. The full variable domain, completed using reference TRBV9 and TRBJ1-3, is DSGVTQTPKHLITATGQRVTLRCSPRSGDLSVYWYQQSLDQGLQFLIQYYNGEERAKGNILERFSAQQFPDLHSELNLSSLELGDSALYFCASSVVGGSGNTIYFGEGSWLTVV.

Details on this clone: This sample includes further DNA sequences coding for the same CDR3. The J gene is TRBJ1-5, the V gene TRBV7-2; possible D gene TRBD1, 6 bases. Germline CDR1 is SGHTA and CDR2 is FQGNSA. Between the trimmed V and J ends, which lost 5 bases and 0 bases, there was a span of 11 bases. The length of the CDR3 is 15 residues. For the CDR3, the DNA is TGTGCCAGCAGCCTAGGACAGTATAGCAATCAGCCCCAGCATTTT. This translates into CASSLGQYSNQPQHF.

The sample holds one count of this clone. The chain carries TRBV28 and TRBJ1-5, with a tentative D call TRBD1 (5 bases). The CDR3 loop spans 16 amino acids. Trimming removed 2 bases from V and 2 bases from J, with 13 bases in between. The germline CDR1 and CDR2 sequences are MDHEN and SYDVKM. The CDR3 DNA reads TGTGCCAGCAGTTTAAGCTGGAGGGGTGGCAATCAGCCCCAGCATTTT. It specifies CASSLSWRGGNQPQHF.

V gene TRBV3-1 (or the pseudogene TRBV3-2) combines with J gene TRBJ1-6; the D is unclear. CDR3 length equals 15 residues. Germline CDR1 reads LGHDT; CDR2 reads YNNKEL (reference sequence). V was pared by 0 bases and J by 9 bases, with 12 bases between. The CDR3 region is CASSQEPRYGSPLHF. The CDR3 nucleotides are TGTGCCAGCAGCCAAGAGCCCAGGTACGGTTCACCCCTCCACTTT.

To note about this clone: The junction shows a germline mismatch at one end, possibly a read error. The chain couples TRBV20-1 to TRBJ1-4; no definite D call. The CDR3 is made up of 10 amino acids. In germline, CDR1 is DFQATT, CDR2 SNEGSKA (reference sequence). Here the CDR3 reads CSALEARPIF. DNA for the CDR3: TGCAGTGCTCTCGAGGCCCGGCCAATTTTT.

This clone was seen a single time. The chain has TRBV28 and TRBJ1-2; possibly TRBD1 for D (5 bases). V was cut by 6 bases and J by 2 bases, with 19 bases left in between. The CDR3 is made up of 16 amino acids. Germline V gene sequence: CDR1 MDHEN, CDR2 SYDVKM. The CDR3 DNA follows: TGTGCCAGCAGCTCCCGAGACACCCGGGGGAACTATGGCTACACCTTC. Protein: CASSSRDTRGNYGYTF.

The J gene is TRBJ2-5, the V gene TRBV2; unclear D gene. The V end was cut by 3 bases, the J end by 5 bases, with 4 bases between. CDR1 and CDR2 (germline): SNHLY, FYNNEI. The CDR3 contains 11 residues. CDR3 loop: CASSEQETQYF. The DNA of the CDR3 is TGTGCCAGCAGTGAGCAGGAGACCCAGTACTTC.

The chain links TRBV11-1 to TRBJ1-1, with TRBD1 matching 10 bases. CDR3 length equals 14 residues. The germline V gene has CDR1 SGHAT and CDR2 FQDESV (reference sequence). V gave up 5 bases and J gave up 4 bases; unmatched junction bases: 4. CDR3: CASSRGQGSTEAFF. In DNA, the CDR3 is TGTGCCAGCAGCCGGGGACAGGGGTCCACTGAAGCTTTCTTT. Looking up the rest from reference TRBV11-1 and TRBJ1-1 gives the full variable domain: EAEVAQSPRYKITEKSQAVAFWCDPISGHATLYWYRQILGQGPELLVQFQDESVVDDSQLPKDRFSAERLKGVDSTLKIQPAELGDSAMYLCASSRGQGSTEAFFGQGTRLTVV.

The chain couples TRBV14 to TRBJ1-5, with TRBD1 matching over 7 bases. The CDR3 length is 14 residues. Germline V gives CDR1 SGHDN, CDR2 FVKESK. Unmatched junction bases numbered 5, after V lost 6 bases and J lost 3 bases. The CDR3 DNA reads TGTGCCAGCAGTCAGACAGGGAACAATCAGCCCCAGCATTTT. Protein product: CASSQTGNNQPQHF.